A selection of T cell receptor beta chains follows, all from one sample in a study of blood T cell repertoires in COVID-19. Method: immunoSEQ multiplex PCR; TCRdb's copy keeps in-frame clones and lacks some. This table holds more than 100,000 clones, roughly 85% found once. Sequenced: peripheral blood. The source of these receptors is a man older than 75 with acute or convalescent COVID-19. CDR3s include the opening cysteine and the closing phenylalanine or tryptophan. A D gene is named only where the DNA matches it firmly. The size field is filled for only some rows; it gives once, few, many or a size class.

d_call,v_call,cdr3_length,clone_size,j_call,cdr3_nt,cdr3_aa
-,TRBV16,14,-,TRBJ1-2,TGTGCCAGCAGCCGAGGACAGAACTCCTATGGCTACACCTTC,CASSRGQNSYGYTF
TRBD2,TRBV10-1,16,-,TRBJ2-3,TGCGCCAGCAGTGATGCTAGCGGGCCTGCCACAGATACGCAGTATTTT,CASSDASGPATDTQYF
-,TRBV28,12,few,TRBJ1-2,TGTGCCAGCAGCAGGGGTCGGCGAGGCTACACCTTC,CASSRGRRGYTF
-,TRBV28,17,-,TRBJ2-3,TGTGCCAGCAGTTCATCCGCTTGGACAGCTAGCACAGATACGCAGTATTTT,CASSSSAWTASTDTQYF
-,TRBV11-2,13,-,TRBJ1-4,TGTGCCAGCAGCTTACAGCGTAATGAAAAACTGTTTTTT,CASSLQRNEKLFF
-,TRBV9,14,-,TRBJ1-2,TGTGCCAGCAGCGTAGACAGATCTAACTATGGCTACACCTTC,CASSVDRSNYGYTF
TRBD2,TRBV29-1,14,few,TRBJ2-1,TGCAGCCCATCCGGGACTAGCGAGTACAATGAGCAGTTCTTC,CSPSGTSEYNEQFF
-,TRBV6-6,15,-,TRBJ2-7,TGTGCCAGCAGTTACTCAAGGGACTCGGCTCTCGAGCAGTACTTC,CASSYSRDSALEQYF
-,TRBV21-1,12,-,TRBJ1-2,TGTGCCAGCAGCTTCCGGTCCCCGGGCTACACCTTC,CASSFRSPGYTF
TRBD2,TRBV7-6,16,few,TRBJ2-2,TGTGCCAGCAGCTTAGTAGCGGGAGTGAACACCGGGGAGCTGTTTTTT,CASSLVAGVNTGELFF
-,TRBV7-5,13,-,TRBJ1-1,TGTGTCAGAAGCTGCGATGCATTTCTGGAAGCTTTCTTT,CVRSCDAFLEAFF
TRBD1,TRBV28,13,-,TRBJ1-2,TGTGCCAGCAGTCACAGGGGCGACCATGGCTACACCTTC,CASSHRGDHGYTF
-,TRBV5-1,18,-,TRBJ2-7,TGCGCCAGCAGCTTGGGAGGACTGGGTAGCGGAGTCTCCTACGAGCAGTACTTC,CASSLGGLGSGVSYEQYF
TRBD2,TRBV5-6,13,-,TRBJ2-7,TGTGCCAGCAGCATAGCGGGCGACTACGAGCAGTACTTC,CASSIAGDYEQYF
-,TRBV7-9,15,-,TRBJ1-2,TGTGCCAGCAGCTTAGTGCAGCGGGGAAACTATGGCTACACCTTC,CASSLVQRGNYGYTF
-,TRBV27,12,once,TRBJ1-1,TGTGCCAGCCGGACAGTGAACACTGAAGCTTTCTTT,CASRTVNTEAFF
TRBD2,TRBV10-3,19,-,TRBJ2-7,TGTGCCATCAGTGAGTCGGTCGGGTTAGGGGCGGGAGGTACCTACGAGCAGTACTTC,CAISESVGLGAGGTYEQYF
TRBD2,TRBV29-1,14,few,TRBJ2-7,TGCAGCGTTGAAACGCGGGAGGGATACTACGAGCAGTACTTC,CSVETREGYYEQYF
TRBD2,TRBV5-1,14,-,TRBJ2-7,TGCGCCAGCAATCCCCCCGGGGGGTCCTACGAGCAGTACTTC,CASNPPGGSYEQYF
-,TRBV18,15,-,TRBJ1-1,TGTGCCAGCTCACCACGAAGGGGAAAGGATACTGAAGCTTTCTTT,CASSPRRGKDTEAFF
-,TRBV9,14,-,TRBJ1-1,TGTGCCAGCAGCGAACTAACAGGGAACACTGAAGCTTTCTTT,CASSELTGNTEAFF
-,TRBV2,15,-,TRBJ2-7,TGTGCCAGCAGTGATAGACAGGCCACTTCCTACGAGCAGTACTTC,CASSDRQATSYEQYF
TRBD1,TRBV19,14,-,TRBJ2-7,TGTGCCAGTAGTTTTGGACAGGGCAGTTACGAGCAGTACTTC,CASSFGQGSYEQYF
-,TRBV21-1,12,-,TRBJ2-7,TGTGCCAGCACTAGACAGACCTACGAGCAGTACTTC,CASTRQTYEQYF
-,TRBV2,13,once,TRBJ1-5,TGTGCCAGCGCCCAGGGGTCCGATCAGCCCCAGCATTTT,CASAQGSDQPQHF
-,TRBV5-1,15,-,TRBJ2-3,TGCGCCAGCACGCCGGGACTCTATAACACAGATACGCAGTATTTT,CASTPGLYNTDTQYF
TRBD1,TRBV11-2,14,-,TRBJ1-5,TGTGCCAGCAGCTTCGACAGGGACAATCAGCCCCAGCATTTT,CASSFDRDNQPQHF
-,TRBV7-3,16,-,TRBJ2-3,TGTGCCAGCAGCTTAAAGGCGGGTTGGGTGGGAGATACGCAGTATTTT,CASSLKAGWVGDTQYF
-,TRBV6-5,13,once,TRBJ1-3,TGTGCCAGCAGTACAGGGTCAGGAAACACCATATATTTT,CASSTGSGNTIYF
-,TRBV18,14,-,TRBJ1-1,TGTGCCAGCTCACCACCGGCTGGCAACACTGAAGCTTTCTTT,CASSPPAGNTEAFF
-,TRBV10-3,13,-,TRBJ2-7,TGTGCCATCAGTGAGTCGGGAGACTACGAGCAGTACTTC,CAISESGDYEQYF
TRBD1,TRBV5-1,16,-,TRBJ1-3,TGCGCCAGCAGCGCGATCCCGGGACAGGGACTCAACACCATATATTTT,CASSAIPGQGLNTIYF
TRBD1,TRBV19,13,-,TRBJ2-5,TGTGCCAGTAGTATCGGCAGGGGGGAGACCCAGTACTTC,CASSIGRGETQYF
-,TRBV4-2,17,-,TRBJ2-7,TGTGCCAGCAGCCAAGATCCGACTGCCCCTCTTGAATACGAGCAGTACTTC,CASSQDPTAPLEYEQYF
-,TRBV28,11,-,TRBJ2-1,TGTGCCAGCACCCTTTACAATGAGCAGTTCTTC,CASTLYNEQFF
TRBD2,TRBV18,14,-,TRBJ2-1,TGTGCCAGCTCACTACGGACTAGCCTGGATGAGCAGTTCTTC,CASSLRTSLDEQFF
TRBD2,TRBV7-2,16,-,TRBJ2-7,TGTGCCAGCAGCTCTGCTATTACTAGCGCGCCCTACGAGCAGTACTTC,CASSSAITSAPYEQYF
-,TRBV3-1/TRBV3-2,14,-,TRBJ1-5,TGTGCCAGCAGCCCTCCAGGGGTTCTGCAGCCCCAGCATTTT,CASSPPGVLQPQHF
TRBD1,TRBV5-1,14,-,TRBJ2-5,TGCGCCAGCAGCGAACCACAGGGGCGAGAGACCCAGTACTTC,CASSEPQGRETQYF
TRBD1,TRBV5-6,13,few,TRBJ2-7,TGTGCCAGCAGCTTTGGACAGGGTGGCGAGCAGTACTTC,CASSFGQGGEQYF
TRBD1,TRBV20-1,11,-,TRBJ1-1,TGCGGGGTTACAGGGGGCACTGAAGCTTTCTTT,CGVTGGTEAFF
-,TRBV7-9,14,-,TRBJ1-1,TGTGCCAGCAGCTTAGTCCAGGGGTCGGCTGAAGCTTTCTTT,CASSLVQGSAEAFF
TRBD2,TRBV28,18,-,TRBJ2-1,TGTGCCAGCAGTCGCGGACTAGCGGGAGAGAGGGTATACAATGAGCAGTTCTTC,CASSRGLAGERVYNEQFF
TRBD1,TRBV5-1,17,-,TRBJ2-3,TGCGCCAGCAGCTGGGGCGACTCCGGGACAGGCACAGATACGCAGTATTTT,CASSWGDSGTGTDTQYF
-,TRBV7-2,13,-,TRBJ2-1,TGTGCCAGCAGTTCTAAAAATCGCAATGAGCAGTTCTTC,CASSSKNRNEQFF
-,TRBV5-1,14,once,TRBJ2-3,TGCGCCAGCAGCTCGGGACTGCCCACAGATACGCAGTATTTT,CASSSGLPTDTQYF
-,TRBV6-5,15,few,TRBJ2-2,TGTGCCACCCTCCGTGGGGCAGCGAACACCGGGGAGCTGTTTTTT,CATLRGAANTGELFF
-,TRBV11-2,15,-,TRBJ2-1,TGTGCCAGCCGCGGGGGCGCGAGCTCCTACAATGAGCAGTTCTTC,CASRGGASSYNEQFF
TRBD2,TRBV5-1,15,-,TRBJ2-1,TGCGCCAGCAGCCTCAGCGGGGGCGACCTAAATGAGCAGTTCTTC,CASSLSGGDLNEQFF